This T cell receptor (beta chain) is drawn from a study of T cells after yellow fever vaccination. The V end lost 4 bases, the J end lost 1 base, and 9 bases lay between the germline ends. CDR3 length equals 13 residues. Germline CDR1 reads SGHRS; CDR2 reads YFSETQ. The sample holds many counts of this clonotype. TCRdb reprocessed the 5' RACE reads via MiXCR and lists one record per CDR3 protein. This table has about 250,000 distinct CDR3 sequences, more than 3.5% appearing once. The sequence derives from a man younger than 35 who received the YFV17D yellow fever vaccine. The material was PBMCs, obtained 15 days after the yellow fever booster vaccination. V is TRBV5-1 and J is TRBJ2-7; D tentatively reads TRBD1 or TRBD2 (6 bases each). CDR3 region: CASSGGTSYEQYF. CDR3 in DNA: TGCGCCAGCAGCGGCGGGACATCCTACGAGCAGTACTTC.